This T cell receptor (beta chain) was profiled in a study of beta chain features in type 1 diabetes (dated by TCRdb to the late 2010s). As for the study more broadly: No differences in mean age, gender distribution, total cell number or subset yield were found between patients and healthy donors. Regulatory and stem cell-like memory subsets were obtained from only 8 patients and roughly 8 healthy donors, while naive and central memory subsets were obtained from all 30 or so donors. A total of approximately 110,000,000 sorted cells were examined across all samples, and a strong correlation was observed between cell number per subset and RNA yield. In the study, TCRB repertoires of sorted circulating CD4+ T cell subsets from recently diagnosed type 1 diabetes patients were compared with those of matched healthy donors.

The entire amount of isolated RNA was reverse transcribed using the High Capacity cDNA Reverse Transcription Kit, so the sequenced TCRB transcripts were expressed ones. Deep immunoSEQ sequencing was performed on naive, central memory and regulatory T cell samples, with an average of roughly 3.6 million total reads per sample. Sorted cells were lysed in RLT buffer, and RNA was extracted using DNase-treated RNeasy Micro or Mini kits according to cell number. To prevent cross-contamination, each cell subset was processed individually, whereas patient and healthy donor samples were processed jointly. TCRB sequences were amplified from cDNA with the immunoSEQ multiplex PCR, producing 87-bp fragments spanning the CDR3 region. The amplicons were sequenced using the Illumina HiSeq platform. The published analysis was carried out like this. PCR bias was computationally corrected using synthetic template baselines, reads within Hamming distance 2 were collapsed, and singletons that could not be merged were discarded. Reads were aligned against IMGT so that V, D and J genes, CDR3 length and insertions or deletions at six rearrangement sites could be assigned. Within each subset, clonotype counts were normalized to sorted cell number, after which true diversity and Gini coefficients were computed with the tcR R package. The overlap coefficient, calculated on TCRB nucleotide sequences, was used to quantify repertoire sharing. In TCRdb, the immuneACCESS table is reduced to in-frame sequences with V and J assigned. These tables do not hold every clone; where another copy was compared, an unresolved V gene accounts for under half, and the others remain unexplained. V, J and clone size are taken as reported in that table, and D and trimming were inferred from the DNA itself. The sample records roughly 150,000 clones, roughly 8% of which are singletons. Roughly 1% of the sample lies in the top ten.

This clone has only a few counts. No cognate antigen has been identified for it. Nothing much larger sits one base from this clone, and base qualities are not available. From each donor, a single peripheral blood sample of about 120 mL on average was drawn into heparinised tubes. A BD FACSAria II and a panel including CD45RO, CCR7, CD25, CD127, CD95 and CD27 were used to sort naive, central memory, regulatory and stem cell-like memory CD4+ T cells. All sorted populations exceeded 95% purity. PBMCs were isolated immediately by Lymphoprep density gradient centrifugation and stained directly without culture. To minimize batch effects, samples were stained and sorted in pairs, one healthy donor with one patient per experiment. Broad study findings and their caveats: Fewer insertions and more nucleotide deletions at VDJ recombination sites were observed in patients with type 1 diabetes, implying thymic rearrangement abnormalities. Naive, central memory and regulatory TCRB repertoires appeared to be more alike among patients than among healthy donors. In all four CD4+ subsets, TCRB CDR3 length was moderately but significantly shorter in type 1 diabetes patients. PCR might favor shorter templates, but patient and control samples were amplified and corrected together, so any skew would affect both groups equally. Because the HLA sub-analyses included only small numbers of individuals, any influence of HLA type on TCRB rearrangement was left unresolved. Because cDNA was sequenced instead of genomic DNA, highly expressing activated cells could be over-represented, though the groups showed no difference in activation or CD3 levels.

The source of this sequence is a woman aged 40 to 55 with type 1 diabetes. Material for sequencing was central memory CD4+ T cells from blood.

The CDR3 is CASSQDSSSYNEQFF. The base sequence is TGCGCCAGCAGCCAGGACAGCAGCTCCTACAATGAGCAGTTCTTC. The sequence is built from TRBV5-1 and TRBJ2-1, and TRBD1 may be the D gene, going by 6 matching bases. Looking up the germline V gene yields CDR1 SGHRS and CDR2 YFSETQ. There are 15 amino acids in the CDR3, from cysteine to phenylalanine inclusive. Only the CDR3 DNA is retained, 45 bases long and in frame from the first base. Cut back by 4 bases and 0 bases, the V and J ends lie 11 bases apart.